One sample yielded the 18 T cell receptor beta chains listed below, sequenced in a study of cytotoxic CD8 clonotypes in ibrutinib-treated CLL. Assay used: immunoSEQ multiplex PCR; TCRdb lists only in-frame clones, some missing. The repertoire consists of about 150,000 clones, with roughly 76% occurring once and the leading ten covering 4.5% to 6%. The sequenced sample was PBMCs, obtained after 24 months of ibrutinib treatment. These receptors all stem from a human donor with chronic lymphocytic leukemia.

The gene calls are TRBV4-2 and TRBJ2-7; D is unresolved. This CDR3 is 14 amino acids long. Germline lookup yields CDR1 LGHNA and CDR2 YNFKEQ. V lost 1 base and J lost 0, with 7 bases in between. In DNA, the CDR3 is TGTGCCAGCAGCCAAGGGGTCCCCTCCTACGAGCAGTACTTC. This encodes CASSQGVPSYEQYF.

The chain combines TRBV18 with TRBJ1-3; D gene unclear. This CDR3 spans 13 amino acids. CDR1 KGHSH and CDR2 LQKENI come from the germline V gene. Between the trimmed V and J ends, which lost 4 bases and 1 base, there was a span of 5 bases. The CDR3 nucleotides are TGTGCCAGCTCACGGGAGTCTGGAAACACCATATATTTT. Protein: CASSRESGNTIYF.

A few counts support this clone. The rearrangement links TRBV27 to TRBJ2-2; TRBD1 matches 11 bases. This CDR3 is 16 amino acids long. CDR1 is MNHEY, CDR2 SMNVEV, per germline (reference sequence). J gave up 7 bases and V 0 bases, and 4 bases lay outside the gene matches. For the CDR3, the DNA is TGTGCCAGCAGTTTATCGCGGGGACAGGGGGTCGGGGAGCTGTTTTTT. Protein: CASSLSRGQGVGELFF.

The genes are TRBV7-2 and TRBJ2-7; 9 bases match TRBD1. The junction had 5 bases not matched to a gene; V was cut back by 6 bases and J by 5 bases. This CDR3 has 13 residues. CDR1 is SGHTA, CDR2 FQGNSA, per germline. In DNA, the CDR3 is TGTGCCAGCAGGTTCACAGGGGGCCACGAGCAGTACTTC. Its protein product is CASRFTGGHEQYF.

The chain carries TRBV7-2 and TRBJ2-5; tentatively, D is TRBD1 (6 bases). Germline V gene lookup returns CDR1 SGHTA and CDR2 FQGNSA. This CDR3 comprises 13 residues. Trimming removed 1 base from V and 5 bases from J, with 8 bases in between. The DNA of the CDR3 is TGTGCCAGCAGCTTAGTTAGGGGGGAGACCCAGTACTTC. Its protein product is CASSLVRGETQYF.

The chain joins TRBV4-1 to TRBJ1-3; D perhaps matches TRBD1 (6 bases). CDR1 and CDR2 from the germline V gene are MGHRA and YSYEKL. Trimming removed 4 bases from V and 11 bases from J, with 21 bases in between. The CDR3 length is 15 residues. In DNA, the CDR3 is TGCGCCAGCAGCCCCGGTCGGGACATAGCAGGTCCCATATATTTT. As protein: CASSPGRDIAGPIYF.

This clone was recorded once. The chain has TRBV28 and TRBJ1-2; a possible D gene is TRBD1 (6 bases). Germline V gene lookup returns CDR1 MDHEN and CDR2 SYDVKM. The germline V and J ends were trimmed by 5 bases and 4 bases, with 20 bases remaining between them. This CDR3 has 16 amino acids. This CDR3 reads CASSPFLDSPSYGYTF. CDR3 in DNA: TGTGCCAGCAGTCCCTTCTTGGACAGTCCTAGCTATGGCTACACCTTC.

The rearrangement joins TRBV19 to TRBJ2-6; TRBD1 is a possible D gene (8 bases). Germline CDR1 LNHDA, CDR2 SQIVND (reference sequence). The V gene lost 7 bases and the J gene lost 2 bases, with 21 bases spanning the gap. This CDR3 comprises 18 residues. The CDR3 loop reads CASTSGQGIHPGANVLTF. Written as DNA, the CDR3 is TGTGCCAGTACTAGCGGACAGGGAATTCACCCTGGGGCCAACGTCCTGACTTTC.

The gene calls are TRBV19 and TRBJ2-7, with D possibly matching TRBD2 (7 bases). This CDR3 spans 14 amino acids. With 7 bases removed from V and 5 bases from J, the gap between germline ends came to 18 bases. In germline, CDR1 is LNHDA, CDR2 SQIVND (reference sequence). The CDR3 sequence is CASTGGRGAHEQYF. Written as DNA, the CDR3 is TGTGCCAGTACCGGAGGGAGGGGGGCCCACGAGCAGTACTTC.

This clone was seen a single time. V and J are TRBV5-1 and TRBJ1-4; maybe TRBD1 (6 bases). Germline V lookup: CDR1 SGHRS, CDR2 YFSETQ. The CDR3 has 12 residues. Trimming left V 5 bases short and J 13 bases short, with 15 bases between. Here the CDR3 reads CASRPQGGGLFF. In DNA form, the CDR3 reads TGCGCCAGCAGACCCCAGGGAGGGGGACTGTTTTTT.

This chain uses TRBV5-4 with TRBJ2-2; tentative D call: TRBD2 (5 bases). This CDR3 contains 14 residues. V dropped 4 bases and J dropped 2 bases, with 9 bases sitting between them. Germline CDR1 reads SGHNT; CDR2 reads YYREEE (reference sequence). The CDR3 sequence: CASSHAGNTGELFF. The CDR3, as DNA: TGTGCCAGCAGCCACGCGGGCAACACCGGGGAGCTGTTTTTT.

The V call is TRBV5-4, the J call TRBJ2-7; no firm D call. Germline-derived CDR1 and CDR2 are SGHNT and YYREEE (reference sequence). The V and J ends lost 4 bases and 2 bases respectively, with 10 bases between them. The CDR3 runs to 13 residues. The CDR3 is CASSPSDAYEQYF. In DNA form, the CDR3 reads TGTGCCAGCAGCCCCTCGGACGCCTACGAGCAGTACTTC.

This clone showed up just a few times. The genes are TRBV6-5 and TRBJ2-2, with 8 bases matching TRBD2. The length of the CDR3 is 15 residues. V dropped 7 bases and J dropped 1; count of bases not matched to a gene: 5. Germline V CDR1 and CDR2: MNHEY, SVGAGI. This CDR3 reads CASTPRGGNTGELFF. CDR3 nucleotides: TGTGCCAGCACCCCCCGGGGGGGGAACACCGGGGAGCTGTTTTTT.

The rearrangement links TRBV13 to TRBJ2-1; 7 nucleotides align to TRBD2. Trimming removed 8 bases from V and 3 bases from J; junction bases left unmatched: 7. Looked up from germline, CDR1 is PRHDT and CDR2 is FYEKMQ (reference sequence). The CDR3 has 14 residues. The CDR3 protein is CASGVAGDYNEQFF. CDR3 DNA: TGTGCCAGCGGTGTTGCGGGGGACTACAATGAGCAGTTCTTC.

J is TRBJ2-7 and V is TRBV18; 7 nucleotides line up with TRBD1. Germline CDR1 reads KGHSH; CDR2 reads LQKENI. This CDR3 region has 16 residues. The junction had 16 bases not matched to a gene; V was cut back by 4 bases and J by 7 bases. CDR3 residues: CASSLTAGQDPREQYF. The CDR3 DNA is TGTGCCAGCTCACTCACCGCTGGACAGGACCCCCGGGAGCAGTACTTC.

The V call is TRBV6-1, the J call TRBJ2-2; a weak D match, TRBD2 (5 bases). This CDR3 has 14 residues. Trimming removed 8 bases at V and 4 bases at J, with 14 bases between. Germline V CDR1 and CDR2: MNHNS, SASEGT. The CDR3 is CASGEWVFTGELFF. CDR3 nucleotides: TGTGCCAGCGGGGAGTGGGTCTTCACCGGGGAGCTGTTTTTT.

The chain employs TRBV7-2 and TRBJ2-5, with TRBD2 matching over 9 bases. Trimming removed 3 bases from V and 4 bases from J; junction bases left unmatched: 6. Germline V lookup: CDR1 SGHTA, CDR2 FQGNSA. The CDR3 loop spans 15 amino acids. The CDR3 DNA sequence: TGTGCCAGCAGCTTGGGAGTACTAGCGGGAGAGACCCAGTACTTC. This gives the protein CASSLGVLAGETQYF.

The chain couples TRBV7-9 to TRBJ1-5, with 8 bases identical to TRBD1. The junction had 9 bases not matched to a gene; V was cut back by 5 bases and J by 0 bases. The CDR3 has 17 amino acids. Germline values: CDR1 SEHNR, CDR2 FQNEAQ (reference sequence). CDR3 loop: CASSRGTGAYSNQPQHF. Here the CDR3 DNA reads TGTGCCAGCAGCCGGGGGACAGGAGCTTATAGCAATCAGCCCCAGCATTTT.